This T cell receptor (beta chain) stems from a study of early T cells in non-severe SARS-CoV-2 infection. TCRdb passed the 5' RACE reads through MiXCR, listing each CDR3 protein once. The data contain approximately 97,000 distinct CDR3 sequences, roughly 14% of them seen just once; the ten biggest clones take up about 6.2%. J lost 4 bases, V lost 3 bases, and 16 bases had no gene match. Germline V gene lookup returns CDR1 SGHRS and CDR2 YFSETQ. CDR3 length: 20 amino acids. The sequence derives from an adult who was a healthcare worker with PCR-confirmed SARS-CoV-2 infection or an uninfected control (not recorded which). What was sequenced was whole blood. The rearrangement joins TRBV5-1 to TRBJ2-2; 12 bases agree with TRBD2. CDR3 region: CASSYTPLGLAGGGTGELFF. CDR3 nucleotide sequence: TGCGCCAGCAGCTACACCCCCCTCGGGCTAGCGGGAGGGGGCACCGGGGAGCTGTTTTTT.